This passage covers 18 T cell receptor beta chains from one sample sequenced in a study of shared clonotypes between healthy human individuals. Only CD45RO-negative cells positively selected for CCR7 counted as naive CD8 cells, so terminally differentiated effector memory CD45RA+ cells were excluded. The method was immunoSEQ multiplex PCR; TCRdb's version includes in-frame clones alone and lacks a portion of them. In the table there are over 750,000 clones, about 97% of which are singletons. The sample consisted of naive CD8+ T cells sorted from blood. All receptors derive from a man aged 30 to 39 in good health.

The genes are TRBV5-6 and TRBJ1-1; a possible D gene is TRBD1 (6 bases). Germline CDR1 and CDR2: SGHDT and YYEEEE. Trimming stripped 4 bases from V and 0 bases from J, with 16 bases between. The CDR3 is made up of 16 amino acids. CDR3 bases: TGTGCCAGCAGCATACAGGGACGTGGAATGAACACTGAAGCTTTCTTT. Protein sequence: CASSIQGRGMNTEAFF.

The chain joins TRBV7-6 to TRBJ1-2; 7 nucleotides align to TRBD1. Per germline, CDR1 SGHVS and CDR2 FNYEAQ. The CDR3 runs 13 residues. The trim removed 3 bases at V and 6 bases at J, leaving 4 bases unmatched. The CDR3 region has the DNA TGTGCCAGCAGCTTGACAGGGATGGATGGCTACACCTTC. Protein sequence: CASSLTGMDGYTF.

The rearrangement links TRBV9 to TRBJ2-7, with D perhaps being TRBD1 or TRBD2 (5 bases each). The V gene's germline CDR1 is SGDLS and CDR2 YYNGEE. The length of the CDR3 is 14 residues. The germline V and J ends were trimmed by 3 bases and 2 bases, with 12 bases remaining between them. CDR3 amino acids: CASSAGTQPYEQYF. CDR3 nucleotide sequence: TGTGCCAGCAGCGCGGGGACCCAACCCTACGAGCAGTACTTC.

This chain links TRBV18 with TRBJ2-1; 10 bases map to TRBD1. Germline V gives CDR1 KGHSH, CDR2 LQKENI. Trimming removed 0 bases from V and 8 bases from J; junction bases left unmatched: 7. The CDR3 has 16 amino acids. DNA for the CDR3: TGTGCCAGCTCACCACCGGGGACAGGGGAGGACTATGAGCAGTTCTTC. It yields the protein CASSPPGTGEDYEQFF.

The J gene is TRBJ2-5, the V gene TRBV5-1; tentative D call: TRBD1 (8 bases). Per germline, CDR1 SGHRS and CDR2 YFSETQ. Trimming took 0 bases from V and 2 from J, leaving 11 bases between them. The CDR3 spans 15 residues. The CDR3 region has the DNA TGCGCCAGCAGCTTGGAACAGGGGGGGCAAGAGACCCAGTACTTC. Its protein is CASSLEQGGQETQYF.

The chain is built from TRBV7-6 and TRBJ2-1; TRBD1 is a possible D gene (6 bases). CDR1 and CDR2 from the germline V gene are SGHVS and FNYEAQ. The CDR3 extends over 13 amino acids. The V and J ends lost 6 bases and 4 bases respectively, with 10 bases between them. For the CDR3, the DNA is TGTGCCAGCAGTATAACAGGGTACAATGAGCAGTTCTTC. The encoded protein is CASSITGYNEQFF.

The chain uses TRBV19 and TRBJ1-1, with D tentatively TRBD1 (6 bases). The CDR3 is made up of 15 amino acids. Germline CDR1 is LNHDA and CDR2 is SQIVND (reference sequence). Trimming left V 7 bases short and J 3 bases short, with 18 bases between. The CDR3 is CASTPFSGVDTEAFF. CDR3 DNA sequence: TGTGCCAGTACCCCATTTTCAGGGGTAGACACTGAAGCTTTCTTT. Using reference TRBV19 and TRBJ1-1 for the parts outside the CDR3, the full variable domain is DGGITQSPKYLFRKEGQNVTLSCEQNLNHDAMYWYRQDPGQGLRLIYYSQIVNDFQKGDIAEGYSVSREKKESFPLTVTSAQKNPTAFYLCASTPFSGVDTEAFFGQGTRLTVV.

The J gene is TRBJ1-1, the V gene TRBV10-3; D remains unclear. The CDR3 spans 16 residues. V was clipped by 3 bases and J by 2 bases, with 16 bases between them. Germline V gene sequence: CDR1 ENHRY, CDR2 SYGVKD. CDR3 nucleotides: TGTGCCATCAGTGAAGACACACCAAATACTAACACTGAAGCTTTCTTT. It yields the protein CAISEDTPNTNTEAFF.

This clone occurred once. The chain uses TRBV20-1 and TRBJ2-7; D is possibly TRBD1 or TRBD2 (5 bases each). Germline loops: CDR1 DFQATT, CDR2 SNEGSKA (reference sequence). CDR3 length: 11 residues. With 6 bases removed from V and 4 bases from J, the gap between germline ends came to 10 bases. The CDR3 DNA is TGCAGTGCCCGAGGGGATTACGAGCAGTACTTC. Translating it yields CSARGDYEQYF.

V and J are TRBV9 and TRBJ2-7, with D possibly being TRBD2 (5 bases). This CDR3 comprises 17 residues. Trimming removed 2 bases from V and 0 bases from J, with 18 bases in between. Looked up from germline, CDR1 is SGDLS and CDR2 is YYNGEE. In DNA, the CDR3 is TGTGCCAGCAGCGTTCGGGATGTGGGATCTGACTCCTACGAGCAGTACTTC. This sequence encodes CASSVRDVGSDSYEQYF. Full variable domain (rest looked up from reference TRBV9 and TRBJ2-7): DSGVTQTPKHLITATGQRVTLRCSPRSGDLSVYWYQQSLDQGLQFLIQYYNGEERAKGNILERFSAQQFPDLHSELNLSSLELGDSALYFCASSVRDVGSDSYEQYFGPGTRLTVT.

The chain carries TRBV27 and TRBJ2-7; no clear D gene. Germline loops: CDR1 MNHEY, CDR2 SMNVEV (reference sequence). Trimming pared 8 bases from V and 3 bases from J, leaving 17 bases between. There are 14 residues in the CDR3. The CDR3 sequence: CASSHPGQVYEQYF. In DNA form, the CDR3 reads TGTGCCAGCTCTCACCCCGGGCAGGTCTACGAGCAGTACTTC.

The V call is TRBV18, the J call TRBJ2-2, with 8 bases matching TRBD2. Trimming at V came to 2 bases and at J to 5 bases, leaving 4 bases not matched to a gene. The germline CDR1 and CDR2 sequences are KGHSH and LQKENI. The CDR3 has 15 residues. Written as DNA, the CDR3 is TGTGCCAGCTCACCAAGCGGGGGAAAAACCGGGGAGCTGTTTTTT. Protein product: CASSPSGGKTGELFF.

The chain couples TRBV19 to TRBJ1-1; tentatively, D is TRBD1 (5 bases). Germline CDR1 reads LNHDA; CDR2 reads SQIVND (reference sequence). Trimming took 3 bases from V and 0 from J, leaving 8 bases between them. This CDR3 spans 14 amino acids. This CDR3 reads CASSIWGVNTEAFF. The CDR3 nucleotides are TGTGCCAGTAGTATTTGGGGGGTGAACACTGAAGCTTTCTTT.

This chain connects TRBV19 to TRBJ2-1, with D unclear. This CDR3 spans 13 amino acids. CDR1 is LNHDA, CDR2 SQIVND, per germline (reference sequence). V lost 5 bases to trimming and J lost 8 bases, with 13 bases between them. CDR3 sequence reads: CASSFVRVHEQFF. The CDR3 coding sequence is TGTGCCAGTAGTTTCGTCCGGGTTCATGAGCAGTTCTTC.

In nucleotides, the CDR3 is TGTGCCAGCAGCATAGACAGGGGGGTATATACTGAAGCTTTCTTT. It translates to CASSIDRGVYTEAFF. This chain joins TRBV7-9 and TRBJ1-1; TRBD1 matches at 9 bases. After removal of 5 bases from V and 5 bases from J, the junction contained 9 bases not matched to a gene. This CDR3 has 15 residues. CDR1 is SEHNR, CDR2 FQNEAQ, per germline (reference sequence).

About this clone: Distinct nucleotide sequences in the sample also encode this CDR3. The chain couples TRBV29-1 to TRBJ2-7; D is perhaps TRBD1 or TRBD2 (5 bases each). Germline-derived CDR1 and CDR2 are SQVTM and ANQGSEA. V dropped 4 bases and J dropped 4 bases, with 14 bases sitting between them. CDR3 length equals 13 residues. In nucleotides, the CDR3 is TGCAGCGTTGTAGGGACCTCGGTGTACGAGCAGTACTTC. This translates into CSVVGTSVYEQYF.

The DNA for the CDR3 is TGTGCCAGCAGTTCCCAGCCAGCGGGAATCTCCTACGAGCAGTACTTC. It encodes CASSSQPAGISYEQYF. The chain couples TRBV6-6 to TRBJ2-7; 7 nucleotides match TRBD2. CDR3 size: 16 residues. V lost 4 bases to trimming and J lost 0 bases; unmatched junction nucleotides: 9. Looked up from germline, CDR1 is MNHNY and CDR2 is SVGAGI (reference sequence).

The CDR3 DNA reads TGTGCCAGCAGCTTAGCGGGAAGGACAGGGGGCATTTATGGCTACACCTTC. It translates to CASSLAGRTGGIYGYTF. This chain links TRBV7-8 with TRBJ1-2; 11 bases align to TRBD1. Germline values: CDR1 SGHVS, CDR2 FQNEAQ. J gave up 5 bases and V 0 bases, and 8 bases lay outside the gene matches. The CDR3 contains 17 residues.